The 25 T cell receptor beta chains in this list originate from one sample, sequenced in a study of T cell responses to AZD1222 COVID-19 vaccine. Repertoires were generated with immunoSEQ multiplex PCR, while TCRdb's copy carries only in-frame clones and drops some. The data hold about 94,000 clones, with less than 85% observed a single time. Source: peripheral blood, taken 28 days after the second AZD1222 dose. The receptor set was obtained from an adult who received the AZD1222 COVID-19 vaccine.

The rearrangement uses TRBV5-1 and TRBJ1-2; the D is unclear. Germline V CDR1 and CDR2: SGHRS, YFSETQ. Deletions cut 2 bases from V and 8 bases from J, with 10 bases between. CDR3 size: 12 residues. CDR3 sequence: CASSLGFVGYTF. CDR3 DNA: TGCGCCAGCAGCTTAGGTTTTGTCGGCTACACCTTC.

The chain couples TRBV3-1 (or the pseudogene TRBV3-2) to TRBJ1-4; D gene uncertain. This CDR3 has 16 amino acids. Germline-derived CDR1 and CDR2 are LGHDT and YNNKEL (reference sequence). Trimming shortened V by 4 bases and J by 0 bases, and 12 bases separated the two germline ends. CDR3 DNA: TGTGCCAGCAGCCTCTACTCAGATTCAACTAATGAAAAACTGTTTTTT. Residues: CASSLYSDSTNEKLFF.

The chain is built from TRBV6-6 and TRBJ1-1, with D tentatively TRBD1 (5 bases). The germline V gene has CDR1 MNHNY and CDR2 SVGAGI (reference sequence). The germline V and J ends were trimmed by 5 bases and 2 bases, with 15 bases remaining between them. The CDR3 sequence is 15 residues long. In nucleotides, the CDR3 is TGTGCCAGCAGTCCTCCGGGACGCGCTAACACTGAAGCTTTCTTT. Encoded protein: CASSPPGRANTEAFF.

The CDR3 DNA reads as TGTGCCAGTAGTTCTGTCGGGGATAACACTGAAGCTTTCTTT. Translating it yields CASSSVGDNTEAFF. The genes are TRBV19 and TRBJ1-1, with no clear D. Germline V lookup: CDR1 LNHDA, CDR2 SQIVND (reference sequence). The V end lost 5 bases, the J end lost 2 bases, and 12 bases lay between the germline ends. This CDR3 region has 14 residues.

Here the CDR3 DNA reads TGCGCCAGCAATACGGGAGTCACCGGGGAGCTGTTTTTT. Translated, it gives CASNTGVTGELFF. V is TRBV5-1 and J is TRBJ2-2, with D possibly TRBD2 on 6 matching bases. CDR3 length: 13 amino acids. Germline assignment: CDR1 SGHRS and CDR2 YFSETQ. V was shortened by 6 bases and J by 4 bases, with 10 bases between the two germline ends.

This clone came up once. V gene TRBV11-1 combines with J gene TRBJ2-7; possible D gene TRBD1, 5 bases. The CDR3 is 15 amino acids. Germline CDR1 SGHAT, CDR2 FQDESV (reference sequence). The V gene lost 4 bases and the J gene lost 2 bases, with 15 bases spanning the gap. CDR3 bases: TGTGCCAGCAGCTCCCGGACATATTCAACCTACGAGCAGTACTTC. Encoded protein: CASSSRTYSTYEQYF.

The V call is TRBV10-2, the J call TRBJ2-1; 9 bases fit TRBD2. The germline V gene encodes CDR1 WSHSY and CDR2 SAAADI. The V gene end was trimmed by 6 bases and the J gene end by 7 bases; junction bases not matched to a gene: 7. The CDR3 sequence is 14 residues long. CDR3: CASRVAGVGNEQFF. The CDR3, as DNA: TGCGCCAGCAGGGTAGCGGGAGTGGGGAATGAGCAGTTCTTC.

V and J are TRBV19 and TRBJ1-2; no definite D call. V was clipped by 2 bases and J by 9 bases, with 10 bases between them. This CDR3 region has 12 residues. Germline V gene lookup returns CDR1 LNHDA and CDR2 SQIVND (reference sequence). The CDR3 here is CASSISLGSYTF. Written as DNA, the CDR3 is TGTGCCAGTAGTATAAGCCTGGGGAGCTACACCTTC.

This clone was counted a few times. V usage is TRBV21-1 and J usage is TRBJ2-2. TRBV21-1 is marked as a pseudogene. This CDR3 has 16 amino acids. CDR3 loop: CAISPPGSSWTGELFF. The DNA of the CDR3 is TGTGCCATCAGCCCTCCAGGGAGTTCATGGACCGGGGAGCTGTTTTTT.

V usage is TRBV2 and J usage is TRBJ2-5; TRBD2 agrees at 8 bases. This CDR3 contains 13 residues. V dropped 8 bases and J dropped 5; count of bases not matched to a gene: 7. CDR1 and CDR2 (germline): SNHLY, FYNNEI. The DNA of the CDR3 is TGTGCCAGCGAAGGGACTAGGGGTGAGACCCAGTACTTC. This gives the protein CASEGTRGETQYF.

This chain connects TRBV6-5 to TRBJ1-1; D unresolved. From germline, CDR1 is MNHEY and CDR2 SVGAGI. CDR3 length: 14 residues. Between the trimmed V and J ends, which lost 2 bases and 0 bases, there was a span of 7 bases. The CDR3 reads CASSYNTLNTEAFF. CDR3 bases: TGTGCCAGCAGTTACAACACGTTGAACACTGAAGCTTTCTTT.

This clone showed up just a few times. CDR3 sequence: CAWRGAINYGYTF. The CDR3 DNA reads TGTGCCTGGAGGGGAGCCATAAACTATGGCTACACCTTC. The J gene is TRBJ1-2, the V gene TRBV30, with D unclear. CDR1 and CDR2 from the germline V gene are GTSNPN and SVGIG (reference sequence). The CDR3 covers 13 residues. Trimming pared 3 bases from V and 2 bases from J, leaving 10 bases between.

The chain has TRBV6-5 and TRBJ2-2, with D perhaps TRBD1 or TRBD2 (5 bases each). The CDR3 consists of 13 residues. Trimming shortened V by 6 bases and J by 6 bases, and 11 bases separated the two germline ends. The germline CDR1 and CDR2 sequences are MNHEY and SVGAGI. The CDR3 loop is CASSSRGPGELFF. Written as DNA, the CDR3 is TGTGCCAGCAGCTCACGGGGCCCCGGGGAGCTGTTTTTT.

The chain combines TRBV7-6 with TRBJ1-6; D remains unclear. The CDR3 covers 16 residues. The germline V gene has CDR1 SGHVS and CDR2 FNYEAQ. Trimming cost V 5 bases and J 0 bases, with 11 bases left between them. DNA for the CDR3: TGTGCCAGCAGCCTCCGACGGAGCTCCTATAATTCACCCCTCCACTTT. This encodes CASSLRRSSYNSPLHF.

The chain combines TRBV4-2 with TRBJ2-2; no clear D gene. This CDR3 is built from 14 residues. Trimming removed 0 bases at V and 7 bases at J, with 9 bases between. The germline gives CDR1 LGHNA, CDR2 YNFKEQ. The CDR3 DNA follows: TGTGCCAGCAGCCAAGATTCCGCGATCGGGGAGCTGTTTTTT. Its protein is CASSQDSAIGELFF.

The CDR3 is CASSSTTGYGGELFF. Here the CDR3 DNA reads TGTGCCAGCAGTTCGACGACAGGGTATGGCGGGGAGCTGTTTTTT. V and J are TRBV27 and TRBJ2-2; 7 bases align to TRBD1. Trimming cost V 4 bases and J 7 bases; bases outside gene matches: 9. The CDR3 spans 15 residues. CDR1 is MNHEY and CDR2 is SMNVEV in the germline V gene (reference sequence).

This chain joins TRBV27 and TRBJ1-4; TRBD1 aligns across 9 bases. V was clipped by 5 bases and J by 10 bases; unmatched bases: 8. CDR1 is MNHEY and CDR2 is SMNVEV in the germline V gene (reference sequence). This CDR3 has 14 amino acids. This CDR3 is CASSRDTGGGKLFF. In nucleotides, the CDR3 is TGTGCCAGCAGTCGAGACACAGGGGGCGGAAAACTGTTTTTT.

In its sample, this clone was seen once. The chain's CDR3 is CASSQVTAEGEKLFF. CDR3 coding DNA: TGCGCCAGCAGCCAAGTCACAGCCGAGGGGGAAAAACTGTTTTTT. The V and J genes are TRBV4-1 and TRBJ1-4; D perhaps matches TRBD1 (5 bases). The CDR3 has 15 amino acids. Germline CDR1 is MGHRA and CDR2 is YSYEKL. Between the trimmed V and J ends, which lost 1 base and 8 bases, there was a span of 14 bases.

The rearrangement joins TRBV27 to TRBJ1-5; 8 bases match TRBD1. V shed 4 bases, J shed 5 bases, and the junction held 7 bases outside the gene matches. The germline CDR1 and CDR2 sequences are MNHEY and SMNVEV (reference sequence). The CDR3 length is 15 residues. CDR3 protein: CASSSRQGQDQPQHF. CDR3 nucleotides: TGTGCCAGCAGTTCTAGACAGGGGCAGGATCAGCCCCAGCATTTT.

The chain combines TRBV4-1 with TRBJ1-4, with 9 positions matching TRBD1. The CDR3 is made up of 16 amino acids. V gave up 1 base and J gave up 5 bases; unmatched junction bases: 5. Germline V gene data show CDR1 as MGHRA and CDR2 as YSYEKL. CDR3 in DNA: TGCGCCAGCAGCCAAGGGGGACAGGGAGAAAATGAAAAACTGTTTTTT. It encodes CASSQGGQGENEKLFF.

The rearrangement uses TRBV5-4 and TRBJ2-1; D is unresolved. Germline V CDR1 and CDR2: SGHNT, YYREEE (reference sequence). Trimming pared 5 bases from V and 0 bases from J, leaving 15 bases between. CDR3 size: 16 residues. The CDR3 sequence: CASRVDFFNSYNEQFF. CDR3 sequence (DNA): TGTGCCAGCAGGGTTGACTTTTTTAACTCCTACAATGAGCAGTTCTTC.

The J gene is TRBJ2-1, the V gene TRBV16, with 7 nucleotides matching TRBD1. V trimming: 4 bases; J trimming: 9 bases; junction bases outside the gene matches: 15. The length of the CDR3 is 16 residues. Per the germline V gene, CDR1 is KGHSY and CDR2 is FQNENV. CDR3 coding DNA: TGTGCCAGCAGCCGCTTGACAGGGCCCATGGGAAGTGAGCAGTTCTTC. Encoded protein: CASSRLTGPMGSEQFF.

For the CDR3, the DNA is TGTGCCAGCAGCCTCCGGGCAGCTACTAGCGGCAATGAGCAGTTCTTC. Translating gives CASSLRAATSGNEQFF. The chain links TRBV11-2 to TRBJ2-1; 8 nucleotides match TRBD2. The CDR3 is 16 amino acids. CDR1 and CDR2 from the germline V gene are SGHAT and FQNNGV. V lost 5 bases and J lost 6; bases outside the gene matches: 12.

This clone was seen only once. The V and J genes are TRBV6-5 and TRBJ1-6; possibly TRBD1 for D (6 bases). The CDR3 has 15 residues. Germline lookup yields CDR1 MNHEY and CDR2 SVGAGI. With 4 bases removed from V and 6 bases from J, the gap between germline ends came to 13 bases. The CDR3 protein is CASSSPTGANSPLHF. The CDR3 nucleotides read TGTGCCAGCAGTTCCCCGACAGGAGCTAATTCACCCCTCCACTTT.

The chain links TRBV7-6 to TRBJ2-5; 11 nucleotides match TRBD2. V was pared by 4 bases and J by 4 bases, with 8 bases of the junction left unmatched. The CDR3 loop spans 16 amino acids. Germline loops: CDR1 SGHVS, CDR2 FNYEAQ. The CDR3 DNA sequence: TGTGCCAGCAGCTACAATAGCGGGGGGGCTGGAGAGACCCAGTACTTC. This sequence encodes CASSYNSGGAGETQYF.